This is a list of T cell receptor beta chains from one sample in a study of blood T cell repertoires in COVID-19. Assay used: immunoSEQ multiplex PCR; TCRdb lists only in-frame clones, some missing. The top ten clones hold around 5.5% of a sample with under 150,000 clones, roughly 85% of them seen once. The specimen sequenced was peripheral blood. These receptors all come from a woman aged 55-70 years with COVID-19, enrolled during active disease. Both conserved end residues are part of each CDR3. The order of the fields is D gene, clone size, V gene, J gene, CDR3 protein, CDR3 DNA. A D gene is named only where the DNA matches it firmly. Expanded clones are given a class, and other clones once, few, many or no size at all.

>NA|NA|TRBV19|TRBJ2-5
CASSPRGTTQETQYF
TGTGCCAGTAGCCCTAGAGGGACAACCCAAGAGACCCAGTACTTC
>NA|NA|TRBV7-8|TRBJ1-5
CASSLTAGYSNQPQHF
TGTGCCAGCAGCTTAACCGCAGGGTATAGCAATCAGCCCCAGCATTTT
>TRBD1|NA|TRBV7-2|TRBJ1-2
CASSLQDRDYGYTF
TGTGCCAGCAGCTTACAGGACAGGGACTATGGCTACACCTTC
>NA|NA|TRBV3-1/TRBV3-2|TRBJ1-4
CASSQPAKTANEKLFF
TGTGCCAGCAGCCAACCAGCAAAGACAGCTAATGAAAAACTGTTTTTT
>TRBD2|NA|TRBV28|TRBJ2-3
CASSPPGGGVDTQYF
TGTGCCAGCAGTCCGCCGGGGGGAGGGGTCGATACGCAGTATTTT
>NA|NA|TRBV27|TRBJ1-4
CASSFGGLTNEKLFF
TGTGCCAGCAGTTTCGGGGGACTGACTAATGAAAAACTGTTTTTT
>TRBD1|NA|TRBV7-9|TRBJ2-2
CASSHGQGAGELFF
TGTGCCAGCAGCCACGGACAGGGTGCCGGGGAGCTGTTTTTT
>NA|NA|TRBV19|TRBJ1-2
CASRPGGTVYGYTF
TGTGCCAGTAGACCCGGGGGGACGGTCTATGGCTACACCTTC
>NA|once|TRBV11-1|TRBJ1-1
CASSSRPGAGNTEAFF
TGTGCCAGCAGCTCAAGGCCGGGAGCCGGGAACACTGAAGCTTTCTTT
>NA|NA|TRBV9|TRBJ1-2
CASSTKNGRGDVDGYTF
TGTGCCAGCAGCACAAAAAATGGGAGGGGAGATGTTGATGGCTACACCTTC
>NA|NA|TRBV19|TRBJ1-2
CASIQSPGRYYGYTF
TGTGCCAGTATCCAGTCGCCAGGGCGGTACTATGGCTACACCTTC
>TRBD2|NA|TRBV2|TRBJ2-3
CANQKGLAGGSSDTQYF
TGTGCCAACCAGAAGGGGCTAGCGGGGGGCTCCTCGGATACGCAGTATTTT
>TRBD1|NA|TRBV18|TRBJ2-1
CASSPRIETGSRGEQFF
TGTGCCAGCTCACCACGGATTGAGACAGGGAGCCGGGGTGAGCAGTTCTTC
>TRBD1|NA|TRBV29-1|TRBJ2-2
CSVSGTGAGELFF
TGCAGCGTTTCCGGGACAGGGGCCGGGGAGCTGTTTTTT
>NA|NA|TRBV3-1/TRBV3-2|TRBJ2-5
CASSQEGGAEQETQYF
TGTGCCAGCAGCCAAGAAGGGGGGGCCGAACAAGAGACCCAGTACTTC
>TRBD1|NA|TRBV27|TRBJ2-7
CASSLGQGRSYEQYF
TGTGCCAGCAGTCTCGGACAGGGGAGATCCTACGAGCAGTACTTC
>NA|NA|TRBV29-1|TRBJ1-1
CSVVPVRGYEAFF
TGCAGCGTTGTACCTGTCAGGGGATATGAAGCTTTCTTT
>TRBD2|once|TRBV3-1/TRBV3-2|TRBJ2-2
CASSQVLAGIYTGELFF
TGTGCCAGCAGCCAGGTTCTAGCGGGGATATATACCGGGGAGCTGTTTTTT
>NA|NA|TRBV12-3/TRBV12-4|TRBJ1-2
CASSLLPVPGYTF
TGTGCCAGCAGTTTACTCCCGGTTCCGGGCTACACCTTC
>TRBD1|NA|TRBV27|TRBJ1-2
CASSLQGTGGYGYTF
TGTGCCAGCAGTTTACAAGGGACAGGAGGGTATGGCTACACCTTC
>NA|NA|TRBV7-3|TRBJ1-1
CASSLMAEDSEAFF
TGTGCCAGCAGCTTAATGGCCGAGGACTCTGAAGCTTTCTTT
>TRBD1|NA|TRBV11-2|TRBJ2-7
CASSFNRGQFYEQYF
TGTGCCAGCAGCTTTAATCGGGGACAGTTCTACGAGCAGTACTTC
>NA|NA|TRBV3-1/TRBV3-2|TRBJ1-6
CASSQLSKSSYNSPLHF
TGTGCCAGCAGCCAACTCTCGAAGAGCTCCTATAATTCACCCCTCCACTTT
>TRBD1|NA|TRBV27|TRBJ1-4
CASSLSIRAGQDEKLFF
TGTGCCAGCAGTTTATCGATTCGTGCGGGACAGGATGAAAAACTGTTTTTT
>NA|few|TRBV7-3|TRBJ1-1
CASSLVGAGDTEAFF
TGTGCCAGCAGCTTAGTGGGCGCAGGGGACACTGAAGCTTTCTTT
>NA|NA|TRBV29-1|TRBJ2-7
CSVCTRDTLPGEQYF
TGCAGCGTTTGTACCCGGGACACCCTACCGGGGGAGCAGTACTTC
>NA|NA|TRBV19|TRBJ1-2
CATGQRANYGYTF
TGTGCCACCGGACAGCGAGCTAACTATGGCTACACCTTC
>NA|NA|TRBV7-9|TRBJ1-4
CASSLEGQSDEKLFF
TGTGCCAGCAGCTTAGAAGGACAATCCGACGAAAAACTGTTTTTT
>NA|NA|TRBV9|TRBJ2-3
CASSVALSSTDTQYF
TGTGCCAGCAGCGTAGCTCTTAGCTCGACAGATACGCAGTATTTT